These T cell receptor beta chains were read from a single sample in a study of neurological immune-mediated disorders. One entry per CDR3 protein, called by TCRdb with MiXCR from the 5' RACE reads. The table has roughly 65,000 distinct CDR3 sequences, roughly 5.6% seen once. The material sequenced was PBMCs. The receptor source for this set is a human donor with multiple sclerosis. The donor label of this sample is uncertain. Both conserved end residues are trimmed from each CDR3. A D gene is named only where the DNA matches it firmly. Clone size is shown for a subset of rows, as once, few, many or a class of expanded clone.

-	TRBV12-3/TRBV12-4	TRBJ2-6	-	ASSLRGFLTGANVLT
TRBD1	TRBV5-1	TRBJ1-4	many	ASSLPTGANEKLF
-	TRBV7-3	TRBJ2-1	many	ASSLTLWGDRS
-	TRBV28	TRBJ2-7	many	ASSSGTFTPYEQY
-	TRBV9	TRBJ2-1	many	ASSVALKGGLPYNEQF
-	TRBV4-2	TRBJ2-1	many	ASSSQREWSNEQF
-	TRBV5-1	TRBJ2-7	many	ASSGGLYEQY
TRBD2	TRBV20-1	TRBJ2-7	many	SAISGGAESEQY
TRBD2	TRBV4-1	TRBJ2-1	many	ASSQGLAGGPDTEQF
TRBD1	TRBV6-5	TRBJ2-3	many	ASSYSGTETDTQY
-	TRBV20-1	TRBJ2-3	many	SAAAYPRTDTQY
TRBD2	TRBV12-3/TRBV12-4	TRBJ2-3	many	ASSTSGTQY
-	TRBV5-1	TRBJ1-2	many	ASSVSTGLNYGYT
TRBD1	TRBV12-3/TRBV12-4	TRBJ2-7	-	ASSGGQGEQY
TRBD1	TRBV5-1	TRBJ2-2	many	ASSLRGQPTGELF
-	TRBV9	TRBJ2-7	many	ASSVVGSSYEQY
-	TRBV7-6	TRBJ1-1	many	ASSLLEDNRNTEAF
-	TRBV6-1	TRBJ1-5	many	ASSEQPGWGQPQH
-	TRBV21-1	TRBJ2-7	many	ASSTWTSGDFDEQY
TRBD1	TRBV19	TRBJ2-7	-	ASSGSDRVYEQY
-	TRBV5-1	TRBJ2-3	many	ASSSTDTQY
TRBD1	TRBV6-4	TRBJ1-6	many	ASRTGGQGGSPLH
-	TRBV4-1	TRBJ1-5	medium-sized	ASSQARGSSNQPQH
-	TRBV15	TRBJ1-2	-	ATSTGTSYGYT
-	TRBV20-1	TRBJ1-1	many	SARTGSITEAF
TRBD1	TRBV2	TRBJ1-2	few	ARSAETGPNYGYT
-	TRBV29-1	TRBJ2-4	many	SSVAKNIQY
-	TRBV15	TRBJ1-1	many	ATSPGGNTEAF
-	TRBV20-1	TRBJ1-2	many	SANHPNYGYT
-	TRBV20-1	TRBJ2-7	many	SARTTYEQY
TRBD2	TRBV15	TRBJ2-2	many	ATSSGSGGATGELF
-	TRBV20-1	TRBJ2-2	many	SASPPSGAPGTGELF
TRBD1	TRBV2	TRBJ1-2	many	ASKDRGDANYGYT
-	TRBV27	TRBJ2-1	many	ASSFGQF
-	TRBV5-1	TRBJ2-3	many	ASSLEQGPDTQY
TRBD2	TRBV20-1	TRBJ2-7	many	SAVGGGSEQY
TRBD2	TRBV6-2/TRBV6-3	TRBJ2-1	many	ASSRLGLAVNNEQF
TRBD1	TRBV12-3/TRBV12-4	TRBJ2-1	many	ASSPGQGAYNEQF
TRBD2	TRBV5-4	TRBJ2-5	many	ASSYTGLVSGETQY
-	TRBV6-4	TRBJ1-1	-	ASSQEANTEAF
TRBD2	TRBV2	TRBJ2-1	many	ASRRGLGGTSSVNEQF
-	TRBV9	TRBJ2-7	many	ASSVEDSYEQY
-	TRBV3-1	TRBJ2-1	many	ASRPRRANEQF
-	TRBV5-1	TRBJ1-2	many	ASRMGAYGYT
TRBD1	TRBV5-1	TRBJ2-2	many	ASSSTGANTGELF
-	TRBV10-3	TRBJ2-1	medium-sized	AISDPGSPEQF
-	TRBV20-1	TRBJ1-5	many	SARIPGNLNQPQH